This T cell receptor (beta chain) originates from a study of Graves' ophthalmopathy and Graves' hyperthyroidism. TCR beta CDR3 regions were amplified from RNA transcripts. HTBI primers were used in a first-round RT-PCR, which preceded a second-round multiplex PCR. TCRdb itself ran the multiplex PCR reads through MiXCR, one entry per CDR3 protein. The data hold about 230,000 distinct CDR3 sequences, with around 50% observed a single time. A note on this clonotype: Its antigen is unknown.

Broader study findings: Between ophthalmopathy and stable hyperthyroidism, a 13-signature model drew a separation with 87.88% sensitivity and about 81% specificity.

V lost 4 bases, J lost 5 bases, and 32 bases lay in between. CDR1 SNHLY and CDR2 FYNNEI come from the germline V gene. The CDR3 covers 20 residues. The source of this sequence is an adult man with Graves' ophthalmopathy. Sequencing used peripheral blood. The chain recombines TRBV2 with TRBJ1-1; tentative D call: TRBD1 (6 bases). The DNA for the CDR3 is TGTGCCAGCAGTGCCCGACCCGTGGGGCGACAGGTTCGAACTAATACTGAAGCTTTCTTT. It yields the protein CASSARPVGRQVRTNTEAFF.